What follows are 6 T cell receptor beta chains derived from one specimen sequenced in a study of cytomegalovirus exposure and HLA in healthy donors. This table comes from immunoSEQ multiplex PCR, and its TCRdb copy is limited to in-frame clones, with some not included. The sample lists over 120,000 clones, over 90% occurring once. Sequences were obtained from PBMCs. The receptors come from a man aged 18-30 years in good health and CMV-seropositive.

The gene calls are TRBV6-1 and TRBJ1-1; D call uncertain. The V end was cut by 4 bases, the J end by 2 bases, with 11 bases between. This CDR3 region has 14 residues. Germline CDR1 and CDR2: MNHNS and SASEGT. The CDR3 region is CASSGRTGNTEAFF. DNA for the CDR3: TGTGCCAGCAGTGGAAGGACGGGAAACACTGAAGCTTTCTTT.

The chain recombines TRBV5-4 with TRBJ1-1; perhaps TRBD1 as D (6 bases). V lost 7 bases to trimming and J lost 3 bases, with 13 bases between them. The CDR3 has 13 amino acids. CDR1 SGHNT and CDR2 YYREEE come from the germline V gene (reference sequence). The CDR3 DNA reads TGTGCCAGCGCGGAGGGGGGGTACACTGAAGCTTTCTTT. Translating gives CASAEGGYTEAFF.

This clone appeared once. V usage is TRBV2 and J usage is TRBJ2-5; 10 bases map to TRBD2. This CDR3 comprises 18 residues. From germline, CDR1 is SNHLY and CDR2 FYNNEI. The V gene end was trimmed by 2 bases and the J gene end by 2 bases; junction bases not matched to a gene: 11. The CDR3 region is CASSERAGGPREQETQYF. For the CDR3, the DNA is TGTGCCAGCAGTGAACGAGCGGGAGGGCCGAGGGAGCAAGAGACCCAGTACTTC.

The rearrangement links TRBV5-4 to TRBJ1-1; D unresolved. This CDR3 comprises 15 residues. From germline, CDR1 is SGHNT and CDR2 YYREEE (reference sequence). Trimming left V 4 bases short and J 2 bases short, with 15 bases between. In nucleotides, the CDR3 is TGTGCCAGCAGCCCCCCCGGCGGAGTCAACACTGAAGCTTTCTTT. Protein product: CASSPPGGVNTEAFF.

The chain combines TRBV5-6 with TRBJ2-5; the D is unclear. CDR3 length: 12 residues. Per the germline V gene, CDR1 is SGHDT and CDR2 is YYEEEE. Trimming removed 3 bases from V and 5 bases from J, with 8 bases in between. Here the CDR3 reads CASSSARETQYF. The DNA of the CDR3 is TGTGCCAGCAGCTCTGCTAGGGAGACCCAGTACTTC.

This clone showed up just a few times. The chain employs TRBV5-1 and TRBJ2-3, with 11 bases aligning to TRBD2. The CDR3 is made up of 16 amino acids. V lost 5 bases to trimming and J lost 4 bases; unmatched junction nucleotides: 9. Germline V gene lookup returns CDR1 SGHRS and CDR2 YFSETQ. CDR3 nucleotide sequence: TGCGCCAGCAGTTTTAGAACTAGCGGGAGCCCAGATACGCAGTATTTT. Its protein product is CASSFRTSGSPDTQYF.